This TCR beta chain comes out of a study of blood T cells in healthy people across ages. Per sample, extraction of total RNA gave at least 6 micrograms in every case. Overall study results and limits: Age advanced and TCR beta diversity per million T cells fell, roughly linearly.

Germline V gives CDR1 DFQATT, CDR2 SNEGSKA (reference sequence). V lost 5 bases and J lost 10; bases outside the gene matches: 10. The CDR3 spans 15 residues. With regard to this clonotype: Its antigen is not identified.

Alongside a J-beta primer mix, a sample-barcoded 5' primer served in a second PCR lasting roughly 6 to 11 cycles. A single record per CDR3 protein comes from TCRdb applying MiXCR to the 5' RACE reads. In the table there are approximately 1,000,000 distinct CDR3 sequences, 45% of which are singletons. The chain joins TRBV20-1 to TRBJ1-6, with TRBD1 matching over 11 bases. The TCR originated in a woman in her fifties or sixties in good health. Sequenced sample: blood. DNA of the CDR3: TGCAGTGCTGCCCCGGACAGGGGGCTTCGGTCACCCCTCCACTTT. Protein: CSAAPDRGLRSPLHF.